These 2 T cell receptor beta chains were sequenced from one sample in a study of blood T cell repertoires in COVID-19. Repertoires were generated with immunoSEQ multiplex PCR, while TCRdb's copy carries only in-frame clones and drops some. The sample has 110,000 or so clones; 70% to 90% are singletons. The sequencing sample was made of peripheral blood. The receptors come from a human donor in a cohort sampled during active COVID-19.

The chain combines TRBV6-1 with TRBJ2-7, with D possibly TRBD2 on 5 matching bases. The length of the CDR3 is 13 residues. V was clipped by 3 bases and J by 2 bases, with 8 bases between them. Germline-derived CDR1 and CDR2 are MNHNS and SASEGT. This CDR3 is CASSERVAYEQYF. CDR3 coding DNA: TGTGCCAGCAGTGAGAGGGTAGCCTACGAGCAGTACTTC.

V usage is TRBV6-5 and J usage is TRBJ1-2; TRBD1 is a possible D gene (6 bases). Germline V lookup: CDR1 MNHEY, CDR2 SVGAGI. The CDR3 runs to 15 residues. V dropped 5 bases and J dropped 4 bases, with 17 bases sitting between them. CDR3: CASSRRQGDTYGYTF. CDR3 coding DNA: TGTGCCAGCAGTCGCCGCCAAGGGGACACCTATGGCTACACCTTC.